These 14 T cell receptor beta chains were sequenced from one sample in a study of regulatory T cells in long-lasting Graves disease. The time point was: newly diagnosed GD, antithyroid drugs for less than 3 months. Generation of the TCR library employed RNA extracted from PBMCs. TCR beta libraries were built with iRepertoire HTBI primers and Arm-PCR of CDR3 regions. MiXCR, run by TCRdb on the multiplex PCR reads, gives a single entry per CDR3 protein. The sample contains approximately 350,000 distinct CDR3 sequences, over 9.5% of which appear only once. The data were also submitted as part of a second study, on T cells in Graves' hyperthyroidism and ophthalmopathy.

The sequences come from peripheral blood mononuclear cells (PBMCs), collected at new diagnosis, from a patient treated with antithyroid drugs. These receptors originate from a woman aged 18 to 35 with Graves disease.

This clonotype was seen ten or more times. V is TRBV6-5 and J is TRBJ1-3, with D unresolved. Trimming cost V 0 bases and J 4 bases, with 7 bases left between them. Germline values: CDR1 MNHEY, CDR2 SVGAGI. The CDR3 consists of 14 residues. CDR3 in amino acids: CASSYSIEGNTIYF. The CDR3 region has the DNA TGTGCCAGCAGTTACTCGATAGAGGGAAACACCATATATTTT.

This clonotype was observed at least ten times. This chain links TRBV7-2 with TRBJ1-2; 9 bases match TRBD1. This CDR3 spans 14 amino acids. Trimming removed 5 bases from V and 2 bases from J; junction bases left unmatched: 3. In germline, CDR1 is SGHTA, CDR2 FQGNSA. The CDR3 spells CASSRGQGNYGYTF. The CDR3 bases are TGTGCCAGCAGCAGAGGACAGGGGAACTATGGCTACACCTTC. The entire variable domain, with the rest obtained from reference TRBV7-2 and TRBJ1-2, is as follows: GAGVSQSPSNKVTEKGKDVELRCDPISGHTALYWYRQSLGQGLEFLIYFQGNSAPDKSGLPSDRFSAERTGGSVSTLTIQRTQQEDSAVYLCASSRGQGNYGYTFGSGTRLTVV.

Ten or more counts support this clonotype. V usage is TRBV27 and J usage is TRBJ1-2; the D is unclear. The CDR3 extends over 12 amino acids. Trimming pared 5 bases from V and 7 bases from J, leaving 11 bases between. The V gene's germline CDR1 is MNHEY and CDR2 SMNVEV (reference sequence). CDR3 bases: TGTGCCAGCAGTACGGAGGGCGGTGGCTACACCTTC. Amino acid sequence: CASSTEGGGYTF.

This clonotype was seen ten or more times. This chain uses TRBV28 with TRBJ2-1; D may correspond to TRBD1 or TRBD2 (5 bases each). Germline V gene data show CDR1 as MDHEN and CDR2 as SYDVKM. The CDR3 sequence is 14 residues long. V gave up 7 bases and J gave up 8 bases, with 18 bases separating them. The CDR3 protein is CASKWGGSRDEQFF. The CDR3 DNA is TGTGCCAGCAAATGGGGCGGGTCAAGGGATGAGCAGTTCTTC.

Worth noting for this clonotype: One base away lies a much larger clone, so this may be a sequencing read error. The chain has TRBV3-1 and TRBJ2-5; the D gene is possibly TRBD2 (6 bases). This CDR3 comprises 17 residues. V shed 5 bases and J shed 11 bases, with 30 bases lying between them. Germline CDR1 reads LGHDT; CDR2 reads YNNKEL (reference sequence). The CDR3 coding sequence is TGTGCCAGCAGCGAAGGAAAGAGACTCGGGGGTTTTGATGAGCAGTACTTC. The encoded protein is CASSEGKRLGGFDEQYF.

In its sample, this clonotype was seen a few times. The rearrangement uses TRBV7-9 and TRBJ1-1, with D hard to call. The CDR3 length is 12 residues. Germline CDR1 SEHNR, CDR2 FQNEAQ (reference sequence). With 8 bases removed from V and 2 bases from J, the gap between germline ends came to 9 bases. CDR3 DNA: TGTGCCAGCGGACGGGATAACACTGAAGCTTTCTTT. Translating it yields CASGRDNTEAFF.

This clonotype was found many times. This chain links TRBV2 with TRBJ1-1; 7 nucleotides match TRBD1. Losses at the gene ends were 4 bases for V and 5 bases for J; bases not matched to a gene: 7. CDR3 length: 14 amino acids. The V gene's germline CDR1 is SNHLY and CDR2 FYNNEI. CDR3 region: CASSVRQGLTEAFF. The CDR3 DNA reads TGTGCCAGCAGTGTTCGACAGGGTTTGACTGAAGCTTTCTTT.

This clonotype was seen ten or more times. The gene calls are TRBV30 and TRBJ1-4, with 8 bases lining up with TRBD1. The J segment lost 3 bases and the V segment lost 5 bases, leaving 5 bases of the junction unmatched. The CDR3 has 14 amino acids. Germline CDR1 reads GTSNPN; CDR2 reads SVGIG (reference sequence). CDR3 DNA sequence: TGTGCCTGGGGACAGGGAAGTTCTAATGAAAAACTGTTTTTT. Translating it yields CAWGQGSSNEKLFF.

The J gene is TRBJ2-3, the V gene TRBV9; D not certain. CDR1 and CDR2 (germline): SGDLS, YYNGEE. CDR3 length equals 16 residues. V lost 4 bases to trimming and J lost 3 bases, with 18 bases between them. This chain's CDR3 is CASSSGRNPSTDTQYF. CDR3 coding DNA: TGTGCCAGCAGCTCCGGACGGAACCCTTCGACAGATACGCAGTATTTT.

This clonotype has at least ten counts. CDR3 region: CSAPFAARTGELFF. The CDR3 DNA sequence: TGCAGTGCTCCTTTCGCAGCGCGAACCGGGGAGCTGTTTTTT. V is TRBV20-1 and J is TRBJ2-2; D unclear. V lost 5 bases, J lost 5 bases, and 15 bases lay in between. Germline V gene sequence: CDR1 DFQATT, CDR2 SNEGSKA (reference sequence). The CDR3 spans 14 residues.

The rearrangement links TRBV5-1 to TRBJ1-1, with D unclear. Trimming cost V 2 bases and J 4 bases, with 15 bases left between them. The germline gives CDR1 SGHRS, CDR2 YFSETQ. The CDR3 sequence is 15 residues long. The CDR3 bases are TGCGCCAGCAGCTTAGCATCGGGAACGGGCACTGAAGCTTTCTTT. Its translation is CASSLASGTGTEAFF.

The sample holds many counts of this clonotype. The CDR3 region has the DNA TGTGCCAGCAGTCTACCTCAGGGGGGCAATGAGCAGTTCTTC. Its translation: CASSLPQGGNEQFF. The V gene is TRBV6-2 or TRBV6-3, the J gene TRBJ2-1, with D tentatively TRBD1 (7 bases). V lost 5 bases to trimming and J lost 6 bases, with 14 bases between them. From germline, CDR1 is MNHEY and CDR2 SVGEGT. The CDR3 has 14 amino acids.

A remark on this clonotype: Its ends do not fully match the called genes, so a read error is possible. The genes are TRBV3-1 and TRBJ2-3; 7 bases fit TRBD1. The CDR3 has 18 residues. Per germline, CDR1 LGHDT and CDR2 YNNKEL (reference sequence). CDR3 bases: TGTGGCAGCAGCCAAGTGAGGAAGGGGGCCGTTAAATTAGATACGCAGTATTTT. This sequence encodes CGSSQVRKGAVKLDTQYF.

The table lists this clonotype with many counts. V is TRBV20-1 and J is TRBJ1-2; no clear D gene. V lost 1 base, J lost 7 bases, and 13 bases lay in between. The CDR3 covers 13 residues. Germline V gene lookup returns CDR1 DFQATT and CDR2 SNEGSKA (reference sequence). CDR3 sequence reads: CSARVTGDGGYTF. DNA of the CDR3: TGCAGTGCTAGAGTAACGGGAGATGGTGGCTACACCTTC.